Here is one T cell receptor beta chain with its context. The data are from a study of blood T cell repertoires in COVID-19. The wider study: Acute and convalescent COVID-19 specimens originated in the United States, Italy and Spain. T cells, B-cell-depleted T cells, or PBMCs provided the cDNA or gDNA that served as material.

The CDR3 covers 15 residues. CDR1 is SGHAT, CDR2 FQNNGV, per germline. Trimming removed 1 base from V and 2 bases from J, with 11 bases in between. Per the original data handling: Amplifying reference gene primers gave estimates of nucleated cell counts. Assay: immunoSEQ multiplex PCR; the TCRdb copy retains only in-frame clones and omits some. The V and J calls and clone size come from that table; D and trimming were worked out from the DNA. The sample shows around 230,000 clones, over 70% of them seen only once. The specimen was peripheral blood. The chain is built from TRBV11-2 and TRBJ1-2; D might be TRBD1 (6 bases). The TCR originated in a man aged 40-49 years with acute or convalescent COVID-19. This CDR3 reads CASSLASGQNYGYTF. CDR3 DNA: TGTGCCAGCAGCTTAGCCTCCGGACAGAACTATGGCTACACCTTC.